Listed below are T cell receptor beta chains from one sample, sequenced in a study of blood T cell repertoires in COVID-19. Using immunoSEQ multiplex PCR, the repertoire was profiled, and TCRdb retains in-frame clones only, with some absent. The sample holds some 200,000 clones, 94% seen once. Sequenced sample: peripheral blood. Receptors originate from a man younger than 45 with COVID-19, enrolled during active disease. Both conserved end residues are part of each CDR3. A D gene is named only where the DNA matches it firmly. A clone size is listed for some rows: how often the clone was seen (once, few, many), or a class if it is expanded.

CDR3 DNA,CDR3 protein,J gene,V gene,clone size,D gene
TGTGCCAGCAGTTACTTAGCGGGGGGGAGCACAGATACGCAGTATTTT,CASSYLAGGSTDTQYF,TRBJ2-3,TRBV6-5,-,TRBD2
TGTGCCATCAGTATTAAGGCTAGCGGAGAGACCGGGGAGCTGTTTTTT,CAISIKASGETGELFF,TRBJ2-2,TRBV10-3,-,TRBD2
TGTGCCAGCAGCACGGGACAGGGGTGTGAAAAACTGTTTTTT,CASSTGQGCEKLFF,TRBJ1-4,TRBV12-1,-,-
TGCGCCAGCAGTCACCGCCAGACGACAGGGGAATGGCGCAATCAGCCCCAGCATTTT,CASSHRQTTGEWRNQPQHF,TRBJ1-5,TRBV23-1,-,TRBD1
TGCGCCAGCAGCTCGGGAGACACGGTCTCCTACGAGCAGTACTTC,CASSSGDTVSYEQYF,TRBJ2-7,TRBV5-1,once,-
TGTGCCAGCAGCCGTGGTCCGACCCCGGGACAGGCCTCCTACGAGCAGTACTTC,CASSRGPTPGQASYEQYF,TRBJ2-7,TRBV7-6,few,TRBD1
TGTGCCAGCAGCCAAGAGTTAGCGGGGGGGCCGTTCTTC,CASSQELAGGPFF,TRBJ2-1,TRBV4-2,-,TRBD2
TGTGCCAGCAGCTTAGGACAGATCACTGAAGCTTTCTTT,CASSLGQITEAFF,TRBJ1-1,TRBV5-5,-,-
TGTGCCAGTAAGGGGGGGACAGGGCGAAATCAGCCCCAGCATTTT,CASKGGTGRNQPQHF,TRBJ1-5,TRBV19,-,TRBD1
TGTGCCAGCTCGTCCGGGACAGCCGGCTACAATGAGCAGTTCTTC,CASSSGTAGYNEQFF,TRBJ2-1,TRBV18,-,TRBD1
TGTGCTAGTGGTTTCGGAGAGAACACTGAAGCTTTCTTT,CASGFGENTEAFF,TRBJ1-1,TRBV12-5,-,-